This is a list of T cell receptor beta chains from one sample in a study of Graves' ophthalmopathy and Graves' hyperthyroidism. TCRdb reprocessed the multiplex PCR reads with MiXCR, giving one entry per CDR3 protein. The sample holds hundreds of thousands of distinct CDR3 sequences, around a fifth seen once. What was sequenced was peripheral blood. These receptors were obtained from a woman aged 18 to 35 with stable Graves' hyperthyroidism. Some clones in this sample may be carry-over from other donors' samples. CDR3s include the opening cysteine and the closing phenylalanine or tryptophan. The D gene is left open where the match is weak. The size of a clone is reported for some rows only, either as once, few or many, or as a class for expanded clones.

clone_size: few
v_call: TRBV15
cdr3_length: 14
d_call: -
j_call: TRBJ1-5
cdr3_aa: CATSAYGGHQPQHF
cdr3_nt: TGTGCCACCAGCGCCTACGGGGGGCATCAGCCCCAGCATTTT

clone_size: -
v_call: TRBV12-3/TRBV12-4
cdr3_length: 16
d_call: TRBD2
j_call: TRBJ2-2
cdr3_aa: CASSFVGRAPAGELFF
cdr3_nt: TGTGCCAGCAGTTTCGTGGGGAGGGCTCCCGCCGGGGAGCTGTTTTTT

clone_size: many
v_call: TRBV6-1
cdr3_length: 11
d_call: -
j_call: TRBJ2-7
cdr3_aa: CASSEVDGQYF
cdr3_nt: TGTGCCAGCAGTGAAGTAGACGGGCAGTACTTC

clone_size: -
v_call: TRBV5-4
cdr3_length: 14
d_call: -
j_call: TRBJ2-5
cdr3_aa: CASNQDEGSETQYF
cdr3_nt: TGTGCCAGCAATCAGGACGAGGGGTCAGAGACCCAGTACTTC

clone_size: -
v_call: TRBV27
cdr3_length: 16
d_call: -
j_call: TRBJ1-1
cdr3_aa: CASTSSIGHLNTEAFF
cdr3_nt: TGTGCCAGCACTTCATCAATCGGACACCTGAACACTGAAGCTTTCTTT

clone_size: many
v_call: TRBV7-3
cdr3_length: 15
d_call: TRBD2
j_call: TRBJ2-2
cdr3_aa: CASSFSGRGTGELFF
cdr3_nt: TGTGCCAGCAGCTTCAGCGGGAGGGGCACCGGGGAGCTGTTTTTT

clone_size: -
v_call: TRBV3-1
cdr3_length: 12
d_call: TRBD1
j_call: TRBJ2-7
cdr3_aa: CASSQPGQDEHF
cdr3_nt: TGTGCCAGCAGCCAGCCGGGACAGGATGAGCACTTC

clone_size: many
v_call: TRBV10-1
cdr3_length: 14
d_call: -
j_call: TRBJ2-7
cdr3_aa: CASSEREYYHEQYF
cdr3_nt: TGCGCCAGCAGTGAGCGGGAGTATTATCACGAGCAGTACTTC

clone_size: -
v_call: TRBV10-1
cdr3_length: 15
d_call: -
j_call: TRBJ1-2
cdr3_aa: CASIQRTAPNYGYTF
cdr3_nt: TGCGCCAGCATCCAAAGGACAGCCCCTAACTATGGCTACACCTTC

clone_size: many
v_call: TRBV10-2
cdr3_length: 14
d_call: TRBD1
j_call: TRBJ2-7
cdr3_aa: CASRETGGNGEQYF
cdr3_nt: TGCGCCAGCAGGGAGACAGGGGGCAATGGCGAGCAGTACTTC

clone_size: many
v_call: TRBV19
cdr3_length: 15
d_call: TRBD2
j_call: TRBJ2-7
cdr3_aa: CASSITGTSLYEQYF
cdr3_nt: TGTGCCAGTAGTATAACCGGGACTAGTTTATACGAGCAGTACTTC

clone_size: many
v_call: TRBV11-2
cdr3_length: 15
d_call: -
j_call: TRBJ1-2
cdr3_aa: CASSPQGRTNYGYTF
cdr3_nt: TGTGCCAGCAGCCCCCAGGGGCGGACCAACTATGGCTACACCTTC

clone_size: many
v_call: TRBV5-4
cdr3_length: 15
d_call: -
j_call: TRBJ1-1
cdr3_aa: CASSSENTAYTEAFF
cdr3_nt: TGTGCCAGCAGCTCCGAGAACACAGCGTACACTGAAGCTTTCTTT

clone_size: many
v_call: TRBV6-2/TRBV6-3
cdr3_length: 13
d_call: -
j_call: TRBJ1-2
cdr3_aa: CASSYSTVYGYTF
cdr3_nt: TGTGCCAGCAGTTACTCGACAGTCTATGGCTACACCTTC

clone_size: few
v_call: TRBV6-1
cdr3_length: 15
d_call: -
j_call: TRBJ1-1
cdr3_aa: CASSQTTRGGTEAFF
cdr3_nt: TGTGCCAGCAGTCAAACAACCCGGGGGGGCACTGAAGCTTTCTTT